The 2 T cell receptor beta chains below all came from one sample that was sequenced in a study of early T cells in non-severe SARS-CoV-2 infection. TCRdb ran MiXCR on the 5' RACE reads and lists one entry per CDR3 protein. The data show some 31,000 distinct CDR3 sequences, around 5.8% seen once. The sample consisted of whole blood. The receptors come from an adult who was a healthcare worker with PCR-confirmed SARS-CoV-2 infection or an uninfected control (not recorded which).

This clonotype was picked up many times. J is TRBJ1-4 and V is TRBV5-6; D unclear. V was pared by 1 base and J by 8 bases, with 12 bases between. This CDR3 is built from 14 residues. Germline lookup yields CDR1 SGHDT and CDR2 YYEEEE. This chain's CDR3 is CASSLYPFREKLFF. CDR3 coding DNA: TGTGCCAGCAGCTTGTATCCATTTAGGGAAAAACTGTTTTTT.

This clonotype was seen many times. The CDR3 reads CASSKGEPPVDAEAFF. The CDR3 nucleotides read TGTGCCAGCAGCAAGGGAGAACCGCCCGTCGACGCTGAAGCTTTCTTT. The chain has TRBV7-9 and TRBJ1-1; D is ambiguous. The CDR3 is made up of 16 amino acids. The V gene's germline CDR1 is SEHNR and CDR2 FQNEAQ (reference sequence). Trimming left V 5 bases short and J 6 bases short, with 22 bases between.